The 26 T cell receptor beta chains below were found in one sample sequenced in a study of T-cell reconstitution after alpha-beta-depleted transplantation in children. Preparing the TCRbeta library involved the use of unique molecular identifiers. Each CDR3 protein is one row after TCRdb ran MiXCR on the PCR reads. The sample lists under 300,000 distinct CDR3 sequences; around a tenth were seen once. Sample: peripheral blood, taken 180 days after TCRalphabeta/CD19-depleted stem cell transplant. These receptors all come from a male patient aged 2 to 9 who had a stem cell transplant for chronic granulomatous disease, so the T cells may come from the graft donor.

This clonotype was seen ten or more times. This rearrangement joins TRBV5-1 to TRBJ2-1, with no clear D. CDR1 and CDR2 from the germline V gene are SGHRS and YFSETQ. The CDR3 loop spans 13 amino acids. V lost 0 bases, J lost 12 bases, and 13 bases lay in between. CDR3 DNA sequence: TGCGCCAGCAGCTTGGCCTGGTCCTTTTCGCAGTTCTTC. Translating it yields CASSLAWSFSQFF. The full variable domain, rest sourced from reference TRBV5-1 and TRBJ2-1, is KAGVTQTPRYLIKTRGQQVTLSCSPISGHRSVSWYQQTPGQGLQFLFEYFSETQRNKGNFPGRFSGRQFSNSRSEMNVSTLELGDSALYLCASSLAWSFSQFFGPGTRLTVL.

There are a few counts of this clonotype. The junction and the germline gene differ at one end; a read error may be behind it. The CDR3 sequence: CAISEGNHYGYTF. The CDR3 DNA follows: TGTGCCATCAGTGAAGGGAATCACTACGGCTACACCTTC. This chain uses TRBV10-3 with TRBJ1-2; no clear D gene. The CDR3 spans 13 residues. Germline-derived CDR1 and CDR2 are ENHRY and SYGVKD.

This clonotype occurred many times. J is TRBJ1-1 and V is TRBV20-1; tentatively, D is TRBD1 (6 bases). The CDR3 is 12 amino acids. Trimming pared 1 base from V and 6 bases from J, leaving 9 bases between. Germline-derived CDR1 and CDR2 are DFQATT and SNEGSKA (reference sequence). CDR3 sequence (DNA): TGCAGTGCTAGAGTTGGACAGTCTGAAGCTTTCTTT. Translated, it gives CSARVGQSEAFF.

This clonotype was found many times. The gene calls are TRBV5-1 and TRBJ2-1; 8 bases match TRBD1. Losses at the gene ends were 0 bases for V and 3 bases for J; bases not matched to a gene: 8. CDR3 length equals 17 residues. The V gene's germline CDR1 is SGHRS and CDR2 YFSETQ. The CDR3 DNA reads as TGCGCCAGCAGCTTGGGGGCCGGACAGGGAATCTACAATGAGCAGTTCTTC. Amino acid sequence: CASSLGAGQGIYNEQFF.

At least ten counts were recorded for this clonotype. J is TRBJ2-7 and V is TRBV7-9; 9 bases agree with TRBD1. The V and J ends lost 5 bases and 3 bases, in that order; junction bases with no gene match: 8. Germline assignment: CDR1 SEHNR and CDR2 FQNEAQ (reference sequence). This CDR3 has 15 amino acids. This CDR3 reads CASSPGTGFFYEQYF. Here the CDR3 DNA reads TGTGCCAGCAGCCCCGGGACAGGGTTCTTCTACGAGCAGTACTTC. Full variable domain (rest looked up from reference TRBV7-9 and TRBJ2-7): DTGVSQNPRHKITKRGQNVTFRCDPISEHNRLYWYRQTLGQGPEFLTYFQNEAQLEKSRLLSDRFSAERPKGSFSTLEIQRTEQGDSAMYLCASSPGTGFFYEQYFGPGTRLTVT.

This clonotype was found a few times. The rearrangement links TRBV28 to TRBJ1-1; 7 bases are a match to TRBD1. The CDR3 extends over 16 amino acids. Trimming at V came to 5 bases and at J to 3 bases, leaving 12 bases not matched to a gene. Germline V lookup: CDR1 MDHEN, CDR2 SYDVKM. For the CDR3, the DNA is TGTGCCAGCAGTCCATCGACAGGGTCTTTGCACACTGAAGCTTTCTTT. Residues: CASSPSTGSLHTEAFF.

This clonotype has at least ten counts. This rearrangement joins TRBV20-1 to TRBJ1-4, with TRBD1 matching over 11 bases. The CDR3 loop spans 12 amino acids. The germline V gene encodes CDR1 DFQATT and CDR2 SNEGSKA (reference sequence). J gave up 8 bases and V 6 bases, and 2 bases lay outside the gene matches. The CDR3 nucleotides are TGCAGTGCGGGGACAGGGGGGGAAAAACTGTTTTTT. It codes for CSAGTGGEKLFF.

This clonotype was picked up many times. This chain links TRBV20-1 with TRBJ2-7, with TRBD2 as a possible D gene (6 bases). Trimming stripped 1 base from V and 4 bases from J, with 11 bases between. From germline, CDR1 is DFQATT and CDR2 SNEGSKA (reference sequence). CDR3 length: 13 residues. The CDR3 reads CSARGVAGYEQYF. The CDR3 coding sequence is TGCAGTGCTAGAGGGGTTGCGGGATACGAGCAGTACTTC.

This clonotype was detected many times. The J gene is TRBJ2-6, the V gene TRBV20-1; D might be TRBD1 (5 bases). Trimming shortened V by 1 base and J by 0 bases, and 7 bases separated the two germline ends. The CDR3 runs 15 residues. Germline V gene data show CDR1 as DFQATT and CDR2 as SNEGSKA (reference sequence). The CDR3 loop reads CSARVGASGANVLTF. DNA of the CDR3: TGCAGTGCTAGAGTAGGGGCCTCTGGGGCCAACGTCCTGACTTTC.

As for this clonotype: Sequence at one end of the junction differs from germline and may be a read error. The rearrangement links TRBV12-3 or TRBV12-4 to TRBJ2-7; TRBD1 aligns across 7 bases. The CDR3 consists of 14 residues. The CDR3 region is CAGSLRDSSSEQYF. The CDR3 DNA follows: TGTGCCGGCAGTTTACGGGACAGTTCCTCCGAGCAGTACTTC.

This clonotype has only a few counts. The chain joins TRBV7-6 to TRBJ2-3, with D uncertain. The CDR3 is made up of 15 amino acids. Per germline, CDR1 SGHVS and CDR2 FNYEAQ. The V end was cut by 4 bases, the J end by 0 bases, with 11 bases between. The CDR3 is CASSSRPASTDTQYF. As DNA, the CDR3 is TGTGCCAGCAGCTCCCGTCCGGCTAGCACAGATACGCAGTATTTT.

This clonotype occurred many times. The chain joins TRBV24-1 to TRBJ2-2; 7 nucleotides agree with TRBD2. Germline values: CDR1 KGHDR, CDR2 SFDVKD. The CDR3 consists of 15 residues. The J segment lost 7 bases and the V segment lost 4 bases, leaving 8 bases of the junction unmatched. Written as DNA, the CDR3 is TGTGCCACCAGTGAGCTGGACGGGACTAACGGGGAGCTGTTTTTT. This sequence encodes CATSELDGTNGELFF.

This clonotype was observed a single time. A single base separates this from a much larger clone, so it may be a read error. The chain joins TRBV6-6 to TRBJ1-2, with D maybe TRBD1 (5 bases). CDR1 MNHNY and CDR2 SVGAGI come from the germline V gene (reference sequence). The CDR3 sequence is 12 residues long. CDR3 sequence: CASSLTEYGDTF. Here the CDR3 DNA reads TGTGCCAGCAGTCTGACAGAGTATGGCGACACCTTC.

The sample holds many counts of this clonotype. J is TRBJ1-3 and V is TRBV20-1; D is possibly TRBD1 (5 bases). V was clipped by 5 bases and J by 0 bases, with 14 bases between them. CDR1 and CDR2 from the germline V gene are DFQATT and SNEGSKA (reference sequence). The CDR3 is 15 amino acids. CDR3 sequence (DNA): TGCAGTGCTCCGGGGCAGGGCAACTCTGGAAACACCATATATTTT. Protein: CSAPGQGNSGNTIYF.

Turning to this clonotype: One end of the junction fails to match germline, which may point to a read error. The chain couples TRBV12-3 or TRBV12-4 to TRBJ2-1; D is perhaps TRBD2 (7 bases). The CDR3 spans 15 residues. CDR3 coding DNA: TGTGCCGGCAGTTTGGGGAGGGGGGCATACAATGAGCAGTTCTTC. Its translation is CAGSLGRGAYNEQFF.

This clonotype was observed at least ten times. V usage is TRBV29-1 and J usage is TRBJ1-1; 8 bases are shared with TRBD1. The ends lost 5 bases at V and 6 bases at J; junction bases unmatched: 8. Germline CDR1 and CDR2: SQVTM and ANQGSEA. This CDR3 spans 13 amino acids. The CDR3 protein is CSVHGQGLPEAFF. Here the CDR3 DNA reads TGCAGCGTTCACGGACAGGGTCTACCTGAAGCTTTCTTT.

At least ten counts were recorded for this clonotype. The V gene is TRBV20-1, the J gene TRBJ2-2; 7 bases match TRBD2. The germline CDR1 and CDR2 sequences are DFQATT and SNEGSKA (reference sequence). The CDR3 totals 15 residues. After removal of 1 base from V and 3 bases from J, the junction contained 5 bases not matched to a gene. In nucleotides, the CDR3 is TGCAGTGCTAGAGTCTGGGGGGGGGACACCGGGGAGCTGTTTTTT. Amino acid sequence: CSARVWGGDTGELFF.

This clonotype appeared many times. V usage is TRBV7-2 and J usage is TRBJ1-2; D uncertain. V shed 2 bases and J shed 6 bases, with 13 bases lying between them. CDR3 length equals 14 residues. Germline V CDR1 and CDR2: SGHTA, FQGNSA. The CDR3 here is CASSLLTPGDGYTF. The DNA for the CDR3 is TGTGCCAGCAGCTTATTGACCCCTGGAGATGGCTACACCTTC.

This clonotype was seen ten or more times. This rearrangement joins TRBV7-2 to TRBJ2-2; 7 bases line up with TRBD2. The germline V gene has CDR1 SGHTA and CDR2 FQGNSA. Trimming took 5 bases from V and 0 from J; bases not matched to a gene: 9. This CDR3 spans 17 amino acids. The CDR3 DNA follows: TGTGCCAGCAGCCCCATGGGACTATCAACGAACACCGGGGAGCTGTTTTTT. It codes for CASSPMGLSTNTGELFF.

At least ten counts were recorded for this clonotype. The CDR3 DNA sequence: TGCAGTGCTAGGATCGGGGGCCGGGGGACTGAAGCTTTCTTT. Translated: CSARIGGRGTEAFF. This chain uses TRBV20-1 with TRBJ1-1; D is perhaps TRBD1 (6 bases). Germline CDR1 and CDR2: DFQATT and SNEGSKA (reference sequence). The CDR3 covers 14 residues. V gave up 3 bases and J gave up 5 bases, with 16 bases separating them.

The chain combines TRBV20-1 with TRBJ1-2; D remains unclear. Germline-derived CDR1 and CDR2 are DFQATT and SNEGSKA (reference sequence). The V end lost 6 bases, the J end lost 5 bases, and 22 bases lay between the germline ends. CDR3 length equals 15 residues. The CDR3 here is CSATRRGRVKYGYTF. Written as DNA, the CDR3 is TGCAGTGCGACCCGACGGGGAAGGGTGAAATATGGCTACACCTTC.

There are many counts of this clonotype. The V and J genes are TRBV12-3 or TRBV12-4 and TRBJ1-5; D is undetermined. Deletions cut 3 bases from V and 4 bases from J, with 4 bases between. CDR3 size: 12 residues. The CDR3 coding sequence is TGTGCCAGCAGTTTCTTAAATCAGCCCCAGCATTTT. Translated: CASSFLNQPQHF.

This clonotype was recorded many times. The chain uses TRBV7-2 and TRBJ2-7, with a possible D match to TRBD1 (5 bases). From germline, CDR1 is SGHTA and CDR2 FQGNSA. The CDR3 loop spans 13 amino acids. V gave up 5 bases and J gave up 2 bases, with 10 bases separating them. This CDR3 is CASSQRQTYEQYF. For the CDR3, the DNA is TGTGCCAGCAGCCAACGACAGACCTACGAGCAGTACTTC.

This clonotype came up many times. The chain links TRBV6-5 to TRBJ2-3; 7 bases align to TRBD1. This CDR3 has 13 residues. Germline loops: CDR1 MNHEY, CDR2 SVGAGI. With V trimmed by 0 bases and J by 10 bases, 4 bases remained unmatched. The CDR3: CASSYSKGGPQYF. The CDR3 DNA sequence: TGTGCCAGCAGTTACTCGAAAGGGGGCCCGCAGTATTTT.

Ten or more counts support this clonotype. The genes are TRBV5-1 and TRBJ2-3; tentatively, D is TRBD1 or TRBD2 (7 bases each). CDR1 and CDR2 (germline): SGHRS, YFSETQ. Trimming took 4 bases from V and 0 from J, leaving 21 bases between them. This CDR3 region has 18 residues. CDR3 region: CASSRGGGSPPSTDTQYF. The CDR3 DNA is TGCGCCAGCAGCCGAGGGGGCGGGAGCCCCCCGAGCACAGATACGCAGTATTTT.

On this clonotype: This sequence may be a read error, since a much larger clone differs from it by one base. This chain joins TRBV2 and TRBJ2-3; tentatively, D is TRBD2 (6 bases). The CDR3 runs to 17 residues. The germline V gene has CDR1 SNHLY and CDR2 FYNNEI. The CDR3 region has the DNA TGTGCCAGCACCGACACGGGACTTCAAGGCGGCACAGATACGCCGTATTTT. It codes for CASTDTGLQGGTDTPYF.